This T cell receptor (beta chain) was identified during a study of blood T cell repertoires in COVID-19. The wider study: Recovered status applied to Cohort 3 donors who had two consecutive negative PCRs. It also applied to those with clearance or with symptom resolution. Specimens from acute and convalescent COVID-19 originated in the United States, Italy and Spain.

Clinical history reported by participants formed the basis on which cohorts were assigned. Only in-frame clones appear in the TCRdb table, and some are missing; sequencing was by immunoSEQ multiplex PCR. The sample carries around 200,000 clones, about 86% recorded once. This clone was counted a single time. Trimming pared 0 bases from V and 6 bases from J, leaving 3 bases between. The V gene's germline CDR1 is SGHDN and CDR2 FVKESK. The CDR3 is 12 amino acids. Sequencing was done on a sample of PBMCs or T cells enriched from blood (not recorded which). The rearrangement joins TRBV14 to TRBJ2-4; D is undetermined. The TCR originated in a woman aged 45-65 years in a cohort exposed to, infected with or recovered from COVID-19 (not recorded which). The CDR3 region is CASSQDRNIQYF. CDR3 DNA: TGTGCCAGCAGCCAAGATCGAAACATTCAGTACTTC.